These 16 T cell receptor beta chains share one sample of origin, sequenced in a study of blood T cell repertoires in COVID-19. Here immunoSEQ multiplex PCR was the method, and the copy in TCRdb shows in-frame clones only, minus some. The sample has about 110,000 clones; roughly 70% are singletons. The sequenced material came from peripheral blood. The receptors shown here come from a woman aged 40 to 50 with acute or convalescent COVID-19.

Comments on this clone: A much larger clone is a single base away; this may be a read error. V and J are TRBV14 and TRBJ1-5; unclear D gene. The CDR3 spans 13 residues. The germline V gene has CDR1 SGHDN and CDR2 FVKESK. V was shortened by 3 bases and J by 0 bases, with 3 bases between the two germline ends. CDR3 nucleotide sequence: TGTGCCAGCAGCCAGTATAGCAATCAGCCCCAGCATTTT. Encoded protein: CASSQYSNQPQHF. The full variable domain, in which reference TRBV14 and TRBJ1-5 provide the parts outside the CDR3, is EAGVTQFPSHSVIEKGQTVTLRCDPISGHDNLYWYRRVMGKEIKFLLHFVKESKQDESGMPNNRFLAERTGGTYSTLKVQPAELEDSGVYFCASSQYSNQPQHFGDGTRLSIL.

This clone occurred once. The chain couples TRBV2 to TRBJ1-2; possibly TRBD1 for D (6 bases). CDR1 and CDR2 (germline): SNHLY, FYNNEI. The CDR3 covers 12 residues. With 3 bases removed from V and 8 bases from J, the gap between germline ends came to 10 bases. The CDR3 nucleotides are TGTGCCAGCAGTGAGGGGGCGGTCGGCTACACCTTC. Translated, it gives CASSEGAVGYTF.

V and J are TRBV4-3 and TRBJ2-4; 7 positions match TRBD1. Germline V lookup: CDR1 LGHNA, CDR2 YSLEER. This CDR3 is built from 16 residues. V lost 2 bases, J lost 8 bases, and 12 bases stayed unmatched. The CDR3 DNA reads as TGCGCCAGCAGCCAAACAGGCGACAGGGATTCGGACATTCAGTACTTC. Its protein product is CASSQTGDRDSDIQYF.

The gene calls are TRBV18 and TRBJ1-4; D gene ambiguous. CDR3 length equals 13 residues. From germline, CDR1 is KGHSH and CDR2 LQKENI. The ends were cut back, 4 bases at V and 8 bases at J, with 11 bases in the middle. CDR3 sequence: CASSLVTSEKLFF. In nucleotides, the CDR3 is TGTGCCAGCTCACTCGTAACATCCGAAAAACTGTTTTTT.

The J gene is TRBJ2-2, the V gene TRBV2; TRBD2 is a possible D gene (6 bases). The germline CDR1 and CDR2 sequences are SNHLY and FYNNEI. V was clipped by 7 bases and J by 4 bases, with 13 bases between them. This CDR3 comprises 14 residues. CDR3: CASTRDGSTGELFF. CDR3 DNA: TGTGCCAGCACGAGGGACGGGAGCACCGGGGAGCTGTTTTTT. The complete variable domain, with remaining parts taken from reference TRBV2 and TRBJ2-2, reads EPEVTQTPSHQVTQMGQEVILRCVPISNHLYFYWYRQILGQKVEFLVSFYNNEISEKSEIFDDQFSVERPDGSNFTLKIRSTKLEDSAMYFCASTRDGSTGELFFGEGSRLTVL.

The chain employs TRBV7-3 and TRBJ2-3; D gene uncertain. The V gene lost 3 bases and the J gene lost 4 bases, with 2 bases spanning the gap. CDR1 is SGHTA and CDR2 is FQGTGA in the germline V gene. This CDR3 is 11 amino acids long. The CDR3, as DNA: TGTGCCAGCAGCTTCTCAGATACGCAGTATTTT. Translation gives CASSFSDTQYF. Based on the CDR3 plus reference TRBV7-3 and TRBJ2-3, the full variable domain is GAGVSQTPSNKVTEKGKYVELRCDPISGHTALYWYRQSLGQGPEFLIYFQGTGAADDSGLPNDRFFAVRPEGSVSTLKIQRTERGDSAVYLCASSFSDTQYFGPGTRLTVL.

CDR3 residues: CASSLSGGNEQFF. Here the CDR3 DNA reads TGTGCCAGCAGCTTGTCGGGGGGCAATGAGCAGTTCTTC. The rearrangement joins TRBV5-4 to TRBJ2-1; TRBD2 aligns across 7 bases. The CDR3 covers 13 residues. CDR1 and CDR2 (germline): SGHNT, YYREEE (reference sequence). V shed 1 base, J shed 6 bases, and the junction held 1 base outside the gene matches.

V gene TRBV27 combines with J gene TRBJ1-1; TRBD1 matches 7 bases. Germline assignment: CDR1 MNHEY and CDR2 SMNVEV (reference sequence). Germline trimming cut 5 bases from V and 7 bases from J; bases unmatched to any gene: 4. The CDR3 is 12 residues long. As DNA, the CDR3 is TGTGCCAGCAGTCGTCGGACAGGTGAAGCTTTCTTT. Translating it yields CASSRRTGEAFF.

V gene TRBV29-1 combines with J gene TRBJ1-2; TRBD1 is a possible D gene (5 bases). From germline, CDR1 is SQVTM and CDR2 ANQGSEA. Trimming took 2 bases from V and 4 from J, leaving 11 bases between them. The CDR3 has 13 residues. DNA for the CDR3: TGCAGCGTTGAAAGGGGATTCGGCTATGGCTACACCTTC. Translation: CSVERGFGYGYTF.

The CDR3 region has the DNA TGTGCCAGCAGTGAAAGGGGGGGGGTTAGCCCTGAGCAGTTCTTC. Residues: CASSERGGVSPEQFF. V usage is TRBV2 and J usage is TRBJ2-1; D perhaps matches TRBD2 (7 bases). The germline V and J ends were trimmed by 2 bases and 9 bases, with 17 bases remaining between them. Germline V gives CDR1 SNHLY, CDR2 FYNNEI. This CDR3 region has 15 residues.

CDR3 sequence (DNA): TGTGCCAGCAGCTTGACCGGGACTAGCGTCACCGGGGAGCTGTTTTTT. Translation: CASSLTGTSVTGELFF. V is TRBV7-7 and J is TRBJ2-2; 10 bases fit TRBD2. Germline V gene lookup returns CDR1 SSHAT and CDR2 FNYEAQ (reference sequence). This CDR3 region has 16 residues. Trimming at V came to 3 bases and at J to 4 bases, leaving 5 bases not matched to a gene.

The chain uses TRBV11-2 and TRBJ2-6; D is uncertain. Trimming pared 5 bases from V and 0 bases from J, leaving 8 bases between. The CDR3 length is 15 residues. Germline V lookup: CDR1 SGHAT, CDR2 FQNNGV. The CDR3 reads CASSPVLSGANVLTF. The CDR3 nucleotides read TGTGCCAGCAGCCCAGTCCTCTCTGGGGCCAACGTCCTGACTTTC.

The gene calls are TRBV10-3 and TRBJ2-3, with 16 bases fitting TRBD2. In germline, CDR1 is ENHRY, CDR2 SYGVKD. The junction had 4 bases not matched to a gene; V was cut back by 0 bases and J by 4 bases. This CDR3 has 18 amino acids. The CDR3 DNA sequence: TGTGCCATCAGTGAGTCAGGGACTAGCGGGGGGGCCGCAGATACGCAGTATTTT. Translating gives CAISESGTSGGAADTQYF.

This clone was seen only a few times. The chain recombines TRBV7-6 with TRBJ2-2; TRBD1 agrees at 12 bases. Trimming took 5 bases from V and 7 from J; bases not matched to a gene: 8. From germline, CDR1 is SGHVS and CDR2 FNYEAQ. The CDR3 length is 16 residues. The CDR3 sequence: CASSPGDRGLIGELFF. The CDR3 bases are TGTGCCAGCAGCCCCGGGGACAGGGGGCTTATCGGGGAGCTGTTTTTT. The whole variable domain, remainder taken from reference TRBV7-6 and TRBJ2-2, is GAGVSQSPRYKVTKRGQDVALRCDPISGHVSLYWYRQALGQGPEFLTYFNYEAQQDKSGLPNDRFSAERPEGSISTLTIQRTEQRDSAMYRCASSPGDRGLIGELFFGEGSRLTVL.

The chain carries TRBV5-6 and TRBJ1-3; D uncertain. In germline, CDR1 is SGHDT, CDR2 YYEEEE. V was shortened by 0 bases and J by 1 base, with 11 bases between the two germline ends. CDR3 length equals 16 residues. For the CDR3, the DNA is TGTGCCAGCAGCTTGGGTTGGCAGACTTCTGGAAACACCATATATTTT. Translated, it gives CASSLGWQTSGNTIYF.

The DNA for the CDR3 is TGTGCCATCAGTGAGGCGGGACAGGGCCCCTCTGGGGCCAACGTCCTGACTTTC. It encodes CAISEAGQGPSGANVLTF. This chain connects TRBV10-3 to TRBJ2-6, with 9 bases lining up with TRBD1. CDR3 size: 18 residues. Germline CDR1 reads ENHRY; CDR2 reads SYGVKD. V trimming: 2 bases; J trimming: 0 bases; junction bases outside the gene matches: 5.